The entry that follows covers one T cell receptor beta chain sequence. These data originate in a study of cytomegalovirus exposure and HLA in healthy donors. This CDR3 comprises 16 residues. The germline CDR1 and CDR2 sequences are MDHEN and SYDVKM. The V and J ends lost 2 bases and 4 bases respectively, with 17 bases between them. Amplification used 60 Vbeta primers and 13 Jbeta primers. The assay was immunoSEQ multiplex PCR, and TCRdb's table has in-frame clones only and misses some. The table lists roughly 200,000 clones, around four fifths of them singletons, with around 3.4% in the top ten. This TCR derives from a woman aged 55-70 years in good health and CMV-seropositive. The V gene is TRBV28, the J gene TRBJ1-2; D ambiguous. The sequenced sample was PBMCs. In nucleotides, the CDR3 is TGTGCCAGCAGTTTACATCACCGGGGTTGGAGCTATGGCTACACCTTC. Protein sequence: CASSLHHRGWSYGYTF.